The clone carrying this T cell receptor (beta chain) was picked up a small number of times. MiXCR was run by TCRdb on the RT-PCR reads, yielding one entry per CDR3 protein. The profile shows hundreds of thousands of distinct CDR3 sequences, 11% of them singletons. This sample stems from a study of response to subunit inactivated influenza vaccine. The CDR3 covers 14 residues. Trimming shortened V by 5 bases and J by 4 bases, and 14 bases separated the two germline ends. Germline V CDR1 and CDR2: MDHEN, SYDVKM. These data also formed part of another study, on T cells expressing NK-cell markers. From that paper: The authors generated TCR beta cDNA through 5'RACE template switching with UMIs.

Sequencing was performed on PBMCs from blood, taken on the day of vaccination. The clonotype was recovered from a man in his fifties who received an inactivated influenza vaccine. V and J are TRBV28 and TRBJ1-1; D not certain. CDR3 nucleotides: TGTGCCAGCAGTCTCCGGGGAAGGAGCACTGAAGCTTTCTTT. Protein: CASSLRGRSTEAFF.